This T cell receptor beta chain was sequenced in a study of T and B cells in COVID-19 patients. As for the study in general: Blood was sampled from COVID-19 patients who were either actively infected or recovered. About 90% of the 20 active-infection patients had comorbidities associated with unfavorable COVID-19 outcome.

The CDR3 has 17 amino acids. V lost 0 bases and J 6 bases, leaving 17 bases between the germline ends. Looked up from germline, CDR1 is MNHEY and CDR2 is SVGAGI. Turning to this clonotype: Its antigen remains unidentified.

TRB rearrangements were amplified by multiplex PCR with BIOMED2 TRB-A/B primers. From the multiplex PCR reads, TCRdb called clonotypes with MiXCR, one entry per CDR3 protein. The sample lists approximately 14,000 distinct CDR3 sequences; roughly 26% were seen once. Findings and limits, study-wide: Of roughly 2,000 TCR clusters found only in the recovered cohort, a few dozen had low generation probability.

From blood, about 240-550 ng of genomic DNA served as TRB template. The origin of this receptor is a human donor who had recovered from COVID-19. Sequenced sample: blood. The chain uses TRBV6-5 and TRBJ1-4; a possible D gene is TRBD1 (5 bases). DNA of the CDR3: TGTGCCAGCAGTTACTCGGGACGCAGGCAAATTGATGAAAAACTGTTTTTT. This gives the protein CASSYSGRRQIDEKLFF.